The sequence of this T cell receptor beta chain was determined in a study of T cell repertoires in aging, cancer and after chemotherapy. Study background: About 9 million TCR reads made up the full dataset. Findings of the study overall: Hematological cancer patients had lymphoid organ infiltration that may impair thymic emigration or T cell expansion. In each cancer cohort, median generation probability increased across chemotherapy, suggesting thymic output rebounded.

Trimming pared 6 bases from V and 2 bases from J, leaving 9 bases between. Per the germline V gene, CDR1 is KGHDR and CDR2 is SFDVKD. CDR3 length equals 14 residues. Rearranged V-D-J TRB sequences were amplified with a mixed TRB-A/B primer pool. TCRdb itself ran the multiplex PCR reads through MiXCR, one entry per CDR3 protein. The sample lists some 1,700 distinct CDR3 sequences, 22% seen once, with around 60% in the top ten. Peripheral blood genomic DNA, not sorted cells or RNA, was the template. Judged by abundance, this clonotype is medium-sized. Its antigen is unknown. The sample taken for sequencing was blood. This sequence was found in a human donor with a blood cancer. The rearrangement joins TRBV24-1 to TRBJ2-2; D call uncertain. The CDR3 sequence is CATSPPVNTGELFF. The DNA for the CDR3 is TGTGCCACCAGTCCCCCAGTAAACACCGGGGAGCTGTTTTTT.